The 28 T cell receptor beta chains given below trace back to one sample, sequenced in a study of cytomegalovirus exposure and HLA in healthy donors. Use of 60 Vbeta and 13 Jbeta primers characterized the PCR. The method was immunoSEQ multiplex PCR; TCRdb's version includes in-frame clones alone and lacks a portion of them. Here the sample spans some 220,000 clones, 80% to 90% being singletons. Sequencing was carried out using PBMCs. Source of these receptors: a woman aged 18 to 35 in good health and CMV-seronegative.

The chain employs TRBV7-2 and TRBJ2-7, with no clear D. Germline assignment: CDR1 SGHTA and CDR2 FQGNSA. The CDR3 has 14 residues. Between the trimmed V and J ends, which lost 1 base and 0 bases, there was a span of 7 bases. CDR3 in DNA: TGTGCCAGCAGCTTAGGTGCCAGCTCCTACGAGCAGTACTTC. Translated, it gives CASSLGASSYEQYF.

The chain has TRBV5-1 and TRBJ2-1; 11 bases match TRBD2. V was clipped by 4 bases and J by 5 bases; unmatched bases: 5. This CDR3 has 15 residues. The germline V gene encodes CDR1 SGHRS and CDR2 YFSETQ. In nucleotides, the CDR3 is TGCGCCAGCAGCGGCGGGACTAGCGGAAACAATGAGCAGTTCTTC. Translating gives CASSGGTSGNNEQFF.

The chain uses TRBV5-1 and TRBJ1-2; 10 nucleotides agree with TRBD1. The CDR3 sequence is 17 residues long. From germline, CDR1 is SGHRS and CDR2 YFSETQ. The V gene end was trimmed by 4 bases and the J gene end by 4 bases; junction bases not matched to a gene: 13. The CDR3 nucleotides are TGCGCCAGCAGCATCAGGACAGGGGGGTCAGGCACCTATGGCTACACCTTC. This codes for CASSIRTGGSGTYGYTF.

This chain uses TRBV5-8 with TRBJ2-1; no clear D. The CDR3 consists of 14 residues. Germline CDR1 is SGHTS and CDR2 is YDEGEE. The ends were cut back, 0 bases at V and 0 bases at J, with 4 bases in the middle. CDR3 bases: TGTGCCAGCAGCTTGGAGAGCTCCTACAATGAGCAGTTCTTC. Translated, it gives CASSLESSYNEQFF.

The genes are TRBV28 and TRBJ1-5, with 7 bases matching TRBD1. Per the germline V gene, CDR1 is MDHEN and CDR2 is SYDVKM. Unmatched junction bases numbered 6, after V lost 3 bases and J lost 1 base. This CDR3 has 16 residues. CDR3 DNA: TGTGCCAGCAGTTTCCGGGGACAGTGGAGCAATCAGCCCCAGCATTTT. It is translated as CASSFRGQWSNQPQHF.

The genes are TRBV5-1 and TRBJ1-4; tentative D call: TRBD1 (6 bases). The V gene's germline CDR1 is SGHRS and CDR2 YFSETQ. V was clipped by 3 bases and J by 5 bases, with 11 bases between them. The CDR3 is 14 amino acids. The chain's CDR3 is CASSSRGMNEKLFF. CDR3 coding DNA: TGCGCCAGCAGCTCCAGGGGCATGAATGAAAAACTGTTTTTT. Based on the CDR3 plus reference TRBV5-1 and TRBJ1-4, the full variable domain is KAGVTQTPRYLIKTRGQQVTLSCSPISGHRSVSWYQQTPGQGLQFLFEYFSETQRNKGNFPGRFSGRQFSNSRSEMNVSTLELGDSALYLCASSSRGMNEKLFFGSGTQLSVL.

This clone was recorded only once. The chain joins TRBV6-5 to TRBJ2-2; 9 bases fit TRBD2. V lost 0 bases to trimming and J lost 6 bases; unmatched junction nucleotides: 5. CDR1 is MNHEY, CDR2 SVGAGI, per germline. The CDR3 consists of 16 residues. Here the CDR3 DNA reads TGTGCCAGCAGTTACTCTCCTAGCGGGGTCGCCGGGGAGCTGTTTTTT. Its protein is CASSYSPSGVAGELFF.

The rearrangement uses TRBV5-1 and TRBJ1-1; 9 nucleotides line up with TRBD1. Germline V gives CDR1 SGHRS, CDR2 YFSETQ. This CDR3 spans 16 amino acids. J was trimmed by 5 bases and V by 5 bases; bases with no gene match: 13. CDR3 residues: CASRDRDRVVETEAFF. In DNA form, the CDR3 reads TGCGCCAGCAGGGACAGGGACAGGGTGGTGGAAACTGAAGCTTTCTTT.

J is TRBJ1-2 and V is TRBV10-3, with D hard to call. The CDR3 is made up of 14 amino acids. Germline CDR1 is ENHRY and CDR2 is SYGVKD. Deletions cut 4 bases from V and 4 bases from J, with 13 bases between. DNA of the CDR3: TGTGCCATCAGTGGGTCCGACAATGTCTATGGCTACACCTTC. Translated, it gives CAISGSDNVYGYTF.

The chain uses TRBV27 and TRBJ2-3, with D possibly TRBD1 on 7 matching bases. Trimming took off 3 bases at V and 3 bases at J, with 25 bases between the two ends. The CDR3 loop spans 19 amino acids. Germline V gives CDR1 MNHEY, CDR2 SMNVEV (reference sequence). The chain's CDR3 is CASSFSGPRGDIRTDTQYF. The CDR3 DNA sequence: TGTGCCAGCAGTTTCTCCGGACCCAGGGGGGATATCAGGACAGATACGCAGTATTTT.

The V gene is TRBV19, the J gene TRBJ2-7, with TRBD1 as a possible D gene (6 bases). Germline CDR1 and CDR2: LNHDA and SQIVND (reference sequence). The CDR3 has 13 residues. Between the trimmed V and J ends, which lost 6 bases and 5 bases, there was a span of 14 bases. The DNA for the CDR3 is TGTGCCAGTAGCCCACAGGGTGGGAACGAGCAGTACTTC. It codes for CASSPQGGNEQYF.

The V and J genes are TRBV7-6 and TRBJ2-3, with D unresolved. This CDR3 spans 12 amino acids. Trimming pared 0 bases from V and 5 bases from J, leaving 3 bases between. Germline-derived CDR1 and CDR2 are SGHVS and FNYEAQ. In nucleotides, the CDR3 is TGTGCCAGCAGCTTAGCCGTAGATACGCAGTATTTT. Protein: CASSLAVDTQYF.

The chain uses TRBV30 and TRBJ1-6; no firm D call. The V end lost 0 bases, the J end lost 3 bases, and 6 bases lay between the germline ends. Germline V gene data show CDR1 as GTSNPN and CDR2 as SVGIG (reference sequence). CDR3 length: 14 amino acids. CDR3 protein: CAWSVPGYNSPLHF. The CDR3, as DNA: TGTGCCTGGAGTGTACCAGGCTATAATTCACCCCTCCACTTT.

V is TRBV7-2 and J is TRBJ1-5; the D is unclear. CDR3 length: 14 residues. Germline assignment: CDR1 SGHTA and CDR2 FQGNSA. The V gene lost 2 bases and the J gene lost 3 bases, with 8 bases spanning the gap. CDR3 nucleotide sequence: TGTGCCAGCAGCTTATCCCTTTCCAATCAGCCCCAGCATTTT. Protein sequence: CASSLSLSNQPQHF. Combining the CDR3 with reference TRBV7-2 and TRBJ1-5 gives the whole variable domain GAGVSQSPSNKVTEKGKDVELRCDPISGHTALYWYRQSLGQGLEFLIYFQGNSAPDKSGLPSDRFSAERTGGSVSTLTIQRTQQEDSAVYLCASSLSLSNQPQHFGDGTRLSIL.

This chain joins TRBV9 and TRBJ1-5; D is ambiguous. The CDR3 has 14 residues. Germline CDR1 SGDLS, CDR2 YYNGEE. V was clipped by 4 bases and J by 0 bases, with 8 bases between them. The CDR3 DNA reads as TGTGCCAGCAGCCACGACAATAGCAATCAGCCCCAGCATTTT. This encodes CASSHDNSNQPQHF.

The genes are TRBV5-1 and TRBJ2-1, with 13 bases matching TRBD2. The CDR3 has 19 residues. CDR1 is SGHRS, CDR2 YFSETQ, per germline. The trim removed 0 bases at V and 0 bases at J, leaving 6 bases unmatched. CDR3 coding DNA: TGCGCCAGCAGCTTGGAGGAGACTAGCGGGGGGAGCTCCTACAATGAGCAGTTCTTC. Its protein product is CASSLEETSGGSSYNEQFF. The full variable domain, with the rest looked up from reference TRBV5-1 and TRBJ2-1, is KAGVTQTPRYLIKTRGQQVTLSCSPISGHRSVSWYQQTPGQGLQFLFEYFSETQRNKGNFPGRFSGRQFSNSRSEMNVSTLELGDSALYLCASSLEETSGGSSYNEQFFGPGTRLTVL.

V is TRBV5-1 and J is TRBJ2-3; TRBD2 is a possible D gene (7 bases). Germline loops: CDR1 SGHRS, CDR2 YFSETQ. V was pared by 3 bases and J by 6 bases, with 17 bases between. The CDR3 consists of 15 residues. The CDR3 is CASSSAGAGRDTQYF. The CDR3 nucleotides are TGCGCCAGCAGCTCGGCGGGGGCCGGCAGGGATACGCAGTATTTT.

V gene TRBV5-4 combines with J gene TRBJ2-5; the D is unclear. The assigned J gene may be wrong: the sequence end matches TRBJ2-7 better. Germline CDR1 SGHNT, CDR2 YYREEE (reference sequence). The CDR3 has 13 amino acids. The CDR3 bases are TGTGCCAGCAGCGAGAGAGATACCTACGAGCAGTACTTC. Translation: CASSERDTYEQYF.

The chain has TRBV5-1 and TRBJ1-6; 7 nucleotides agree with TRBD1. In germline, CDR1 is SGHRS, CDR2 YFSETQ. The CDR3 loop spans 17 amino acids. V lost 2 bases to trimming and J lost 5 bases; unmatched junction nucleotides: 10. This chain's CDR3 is CASSFPSSTGNNSPLHF. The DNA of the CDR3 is TGCGCCAGCAGCTTCCCTTCTTCGACAGGGAATAATTCACCCCTCCACTTT.

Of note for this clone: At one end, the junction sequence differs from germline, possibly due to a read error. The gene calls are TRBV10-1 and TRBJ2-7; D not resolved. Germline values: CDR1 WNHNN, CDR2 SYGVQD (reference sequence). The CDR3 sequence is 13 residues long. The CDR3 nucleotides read TGCGCCAGCAGTGAGTCGATTTTCTACGCGCAGTACTTC. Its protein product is CASSESIFYAQYF.

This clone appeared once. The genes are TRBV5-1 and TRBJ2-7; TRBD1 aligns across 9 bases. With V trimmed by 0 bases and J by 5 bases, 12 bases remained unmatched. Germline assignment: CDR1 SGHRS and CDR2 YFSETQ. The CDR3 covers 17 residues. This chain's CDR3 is CASSLELPGQGLHEQYF. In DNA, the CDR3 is TGCGCCAGCAGCTTGGAGCTTCCGGGACAGGGTCTTCACGAGCAGTACTTC.

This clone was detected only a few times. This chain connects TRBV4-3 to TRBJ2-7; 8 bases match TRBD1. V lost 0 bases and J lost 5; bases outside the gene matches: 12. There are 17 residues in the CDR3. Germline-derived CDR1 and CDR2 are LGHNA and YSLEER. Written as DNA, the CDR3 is TGCGCCAGCAGCCAAGATAGTTCTGGCAGGGGGCTCCACGAGCAGTACTTC. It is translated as CASSQDSSGRGLHEQYF.

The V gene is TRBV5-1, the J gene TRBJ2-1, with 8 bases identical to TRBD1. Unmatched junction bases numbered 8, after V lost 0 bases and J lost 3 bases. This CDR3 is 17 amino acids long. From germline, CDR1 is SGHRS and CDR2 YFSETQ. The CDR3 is CASSLANLDRGYNEQFF. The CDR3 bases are TGCGCCAGCAGCTTGGCTAACCTTGACAGGGGCTACAATGAGCAGTTCTTC.

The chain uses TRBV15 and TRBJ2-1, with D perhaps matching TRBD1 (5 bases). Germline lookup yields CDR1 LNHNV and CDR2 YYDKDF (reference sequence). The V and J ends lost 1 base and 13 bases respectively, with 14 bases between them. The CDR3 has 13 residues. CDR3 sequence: CATSRAGLGAQFF. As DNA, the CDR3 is TGTGCCACCAGCAGAGCGGGTTTAGGGGCCCAGTTCTTC. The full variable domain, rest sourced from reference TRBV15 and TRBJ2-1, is DAMVIQNPRYQVTQFGKPVTLSCSQTLNHNVMYWYQQKSSQAPKLLFHYYDKDFNNEADTPDNFQSRRPNTSFCFLDIRSPGLGDTAMYLCATSRAGLGAQFFGPGTRLTVL.

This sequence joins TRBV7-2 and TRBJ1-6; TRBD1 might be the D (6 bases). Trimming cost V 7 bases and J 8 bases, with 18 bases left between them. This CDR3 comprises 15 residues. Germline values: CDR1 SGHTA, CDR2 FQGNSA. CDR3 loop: CASNPSTGYYSPLHF. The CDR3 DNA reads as TGTGCCAGCAACCCCTCGACAGGTTATTATTCACCCCTCCACTTT.

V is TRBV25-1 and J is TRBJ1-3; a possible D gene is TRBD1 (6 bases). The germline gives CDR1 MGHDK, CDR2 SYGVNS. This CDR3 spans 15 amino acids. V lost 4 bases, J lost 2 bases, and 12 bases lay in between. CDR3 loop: CASSGTGHAGNTIYF. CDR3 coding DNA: TGTGCCAGCAGTGGTACGGGACACGCTGGAAACACCATATATTTT.

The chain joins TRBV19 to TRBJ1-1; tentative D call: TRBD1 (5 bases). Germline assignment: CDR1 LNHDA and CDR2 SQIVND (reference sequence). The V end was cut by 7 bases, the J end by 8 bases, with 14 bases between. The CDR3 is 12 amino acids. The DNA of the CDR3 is TGTGCCAGTACTCCCGGGACTCCGGAAGCTTTCTTT. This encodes CASTPGTPEAFF.

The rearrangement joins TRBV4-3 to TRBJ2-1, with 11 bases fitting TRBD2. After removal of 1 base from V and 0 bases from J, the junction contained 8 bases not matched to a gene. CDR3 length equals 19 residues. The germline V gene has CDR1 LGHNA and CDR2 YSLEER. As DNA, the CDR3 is TGCGCCAGCAGCCAAGGCGGGCTAGCGGGGGGTTCCTCCTACAATGAGCAGTTCTTC. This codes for CASSQGGLAGGSSYNEQFF.